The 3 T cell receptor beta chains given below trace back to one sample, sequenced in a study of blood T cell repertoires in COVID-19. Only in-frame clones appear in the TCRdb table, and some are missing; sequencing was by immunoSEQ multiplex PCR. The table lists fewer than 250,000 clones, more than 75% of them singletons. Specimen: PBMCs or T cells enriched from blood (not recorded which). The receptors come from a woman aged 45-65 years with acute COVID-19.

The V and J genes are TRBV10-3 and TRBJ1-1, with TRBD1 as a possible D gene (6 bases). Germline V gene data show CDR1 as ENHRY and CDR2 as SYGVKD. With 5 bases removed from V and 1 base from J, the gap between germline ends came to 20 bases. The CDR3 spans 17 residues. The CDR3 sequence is CAISNRDTGWGNTEAFF. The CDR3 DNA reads TGTGCCATCAGTAACCGGGACACCGGTTGGGGGAACACTGAAGCTTTCTTT.

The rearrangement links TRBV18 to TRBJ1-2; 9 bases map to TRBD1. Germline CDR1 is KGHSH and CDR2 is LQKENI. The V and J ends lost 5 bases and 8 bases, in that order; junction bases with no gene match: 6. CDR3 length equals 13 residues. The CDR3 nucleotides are TGTGCCAGCTCAGAGGACAGGGGATGGGGCTACACCTTC. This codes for CASSEDRGWGYTF.

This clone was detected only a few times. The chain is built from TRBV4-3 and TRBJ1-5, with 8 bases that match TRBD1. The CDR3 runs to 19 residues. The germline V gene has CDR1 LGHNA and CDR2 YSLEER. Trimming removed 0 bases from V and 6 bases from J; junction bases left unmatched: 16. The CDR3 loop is CASSQDPSVVAGGGQPQHF. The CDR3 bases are TGCGCCAGCAGCCAAGATCCCTCGGTTGTGGCAGGGGGCGGTCAGCCCCAGCATTTT.